Shown below are 20 T cell receptor beta chains from a single sample sequenced in a study of T cell responses to AZD1222 COVID-19 vaccine. Only in-frame clones appear in the TCRdb table, and some are missing; sequencing was by immunoSEQ multiplex PCR. The sample lists about 130,000 clones, almost 85% seen once, with 7.9% in the top ten. The sequences come from peripheral blood, collected 28 days after the second dose of the MenACWY control vaccine. The receptors originated from an adult who received the MenACWY meningococcal vaccine as a control.

The chain carries TRBV6-5 and TRBJ1-1, with TRBD1 matching 9 bases. The V segment lost 6 bases and the J segment 8 bases; nucleotides outside the gene matches: 7. This CDR3 region has 13 residues. In germline, CDR1 is MNHEY, CDR2 SVGAGI. The CDR3 is CASRGDRVLEAFF. Written as DNA, the CDR3 is TGTGCCAGCAGGGGGGACAGGGTACTGGAAGCTTTCTTT.

CDR3 nucleotide sequence: TGTGCCAGCAGTTACGGTGGGGATTTCTATGGCTACACCTTC. It codes for CASSYGGDFYGYTF. This sequence joins TRBV6-2 or TRBV6-3 and TRBJ1-2; no firm D call. Germline loops: CDR1 MNHEY, CDR2 SVGEGT. Trimming removed 2 bases from V and 4 bases from J, with 11 bases in between. This CDR3 has 14 residues.

V usage is TRBV6-5 and J usage is TRBJ1-1; D may be TRBD1 (5 bases). The V gene lost 6 bases and the J gene lost 0 bases, with 8 bases spanning the gap. Per germline, CDR1 MNHEY and CDR2 SVGAGI. The CDR3 covers 13 residues. CDR3 DNA: TGTGCCAGCAGCCTAGGGGTGAACACTGAAGCTTTCTTT. As protein: CASSLGVNTEAFF.

The V and J genes are TRBV11-3 and TRBJ2-1; 8 bases map to TRBD2. The V gene's germline CDR1 is SGHNT and CDR2 YENEEA. V lost 5 bases, J lost 3 bases, and 12 bases stayed unmatched. This CDR3 contains 17 residues. Written as DNA, the CDR3 is TGTGCCAGCAGCGAATCAATAGGACTAGCTCACTACAATGAGCAGTTCTTC. Protein sequence: CASSESIGLAHYNEQFF.

V usage is TRBV2 and J usage is TRBJ2-2, with 9 bases identical to TRBD1. With V trimmed by 7 bases and J by 5 bases, 8 bases remained unmatched. CDR1 is SNHLY and CDR2 is FYNNEI in the germline V gene. CDR3 size: 15 residues. Here the CDR3 reads CASTTDRGRTGELFF. The CDR3 nucleotides read TGTGCCAGCACCACTGACAGGGGGAGGACCGGGGAGCTGTTTTTT.

This chain joins TRBV7-8 and TRBJ2-7, with 11 bases matching TRBD2. The trim removed 5 bases at V and 5 bases at J, leaving 14 bases unmatched. The germline V gene has CDR1 SGHVS and CDR2 FQNEAQ. The CDR3 runs to 17 residues. The CDR3 DNA reads TGTGCCAGCAGCCGAGATGGCGCTAGCGGGAGGACGAACGAGCAGTACTTC. Protein product: CASSRDGASGRTNEQYF.

This chain joins TRBV2 and TRBJ1-1; D not resolved. In germline, CDR1 is SNHLY, CDR2 FYNNEI. With 6 bases removed from V and 1 base from J, the gap between germline ends came to 15 bases. The CDR3 is made up of 15 amino acids. The CDR3 nucleotides read TGTGCCAGCAGGGATGCGACGCACACGAACACTGAAGCTTTCTTT. It encodes CASRDATHTNTEAFF.

The chain couples TRBV27 to TRBJ2-7; 9 bases fit TRBD2. The germline gives CDR1 MNHEY, CDR2 SMNVEV (reference sequence). This CDR3 spans 15 amino acids. The trim removed 5 bases at V and 2 bases at J, leaving 7 bases unmatched. The CDR3 spells CASSPRTSATYEQYF. The CDR3 nucleotides read TGTGCCAGCAGTCCTAGGACTAGCGCTACCTACGAGCAGTACTTC.

The chain employs TRBV9 and TRBJ1-4, with 7 bases aligning to TRBD1. With 4 bases clipped from V and 4 bases from J, the junction kept 4 bases outside the gene matches. Germline CDR1 and CDR2: SGDLS and YYNGEE. The CDR3 runs 14 residues. CDR3 region: CASSSTGSNEKLFF. CDR3 in DNA: TGTGCCAGCAGCTCGACAGGGAGTAATGAAAAACTGTTTTTT.

As concerns this clone: This sample also contains other DNA sequences that code for the same CDR3. The rearrangement uses TRBV7-9 and TRBJ1-5, with D uncertain. Germline V gene sequence: CDR1 SEHNR, CDR2 FQNEAQ (reference sequence). The CDR3 contains 12 residues. V lost 1 base, J lost 7 bases, and 5 bases lay in between. CDR3 DNA: TGTGCCAGCAGCTTAGATAGCCAGCCCCAGCATTTT. This translates into CASSLDSQPQHF.

The chain uses TRBV19 and TRBJ2-3, with D possibly being TRBD1 (6 bases). Germline V gene sequence: CDR1 LNHDA, CDR2 SQIVND (reference sequence). This CDR3 has 14 amino acids. V shed 3 bases and J shed 3 bases, with 10 bases lying between them. CDR3 bases: TGTGCCAGTAGTATTGACAGGTTAACAGATACGCAGTATTTT. This translates into CASSIDRLTDTQYF.

J is TRBJ1-4 and V is TRBV3-1 (or the pseudogene TRBV3-2); D not resolved. Germline V gene data show CDR1 as LGHDT and CDR2 as YNNKEL (reference sequence). Trimming pared 4 bases from V and 3 bases from J, leaving 12 bases between. CDR3 size: 15 residues. The CDR3 sequence is CASSPSDGSNEKLFF. CDR3 nucleotides: TGTGCCAGCAGCCCCTCGGACGGTTCTAATGAAAAACTGTTTTTT.

The gene calls are TRBV27 and TRBJ1-4; D remains ambiguous. V was shortened by 5 bases and J by 6 bases, with 16 bases between the two germline ends. The CDR3 contains 15 residues. Germline V CDR1 and CDR2: MNHEY, SMNVEV (reference sequence). The CDR3 DNA follows: TGTGCCAGCAGTGCCCATGGGGAGTTTGATGAAAAACTGTTTTTT. Protein sequence: CASSAHGEFDEKLFF.

The J gene is TRBJ1-5, the V gene TRBV5-4; the D is unclear. The CDR3 covers 15 residues. V lost 0 bases, J lost 5 bases, and 12 bases lay in between. CDR1 is SGHNT, CDR2 YYREEE, per germline (reference sequence). The CDR3 sequence is CASSLGGSRDQPQHF. CDR3 sequence (DNA): TGTGCCAGCAGCTTGGGCGGGTCCCGGGATCAGCCCCAGCATTTT.

This chain joins TRBV5-1 and TRBJ1-5; D is perhaps TRBD1 (5 bases). The germline V gene encodes CDR1 SGHRS and CDR2 YFSETQ. The CDR3 is made up of 13 amino acids. V lost 5 bases and J lost 3, with 9 bases in between. The CDR3 DNA sequence: TGCGCCAGCAGACCGGACACCAATCAGCCCCAGCATTTT. Amino acids: CASRPDTNQPQHF.

The rearrangement joins TRBV6-4 to TRBJ2-3; 11 bases line up with TRBD2. This CDR3 comprises 16 residues. CDR1 and CDR2 (germline): MRHNA, SNTAGT. After removal of 5 bases from V and 4 bases from J, the junction contained 8 bases not matched to a gene. The CDR3 sequence: CASSRGLAGGADTQYF. In nucleotides, the CDR3 is TGTGCCAGCAGTCGGGGTCTAGCGGGGGGCGCAGATACGCAGTATTTT.

The chain is built from TRBV5-6 and TRBJ2-2; 11 nucleotides match TRBD1. J gave up 5 bases and V 1 base, and 4 bases lay outside the gene matches. Germline V gives CDR1 SGHDT, CDR2 YYEEEE. CDR3 length: 16 amino acids. The CDR3 coding sequence is TGTGCCAGCAGCTTGTTCGGGACAGGGGGGACCGGGGAGCTGTTTTTT. Residues: CASSLFGTGGTGELFF.

CDR3 bases: TGCAGTGCTAGTAGGGACACTGAAGCTTTCTTT. Translation: CSASRDTEAFF. V gene TRBV20-1 combines with J gene TRBJ1-1, with D hard to call. Trimming left V 3 bases short and J 3 bases short, with 5 bases between. Germline lookup yields CDR1 DFQATT and CDR2 SNEGSKA (reference sequence). CDR3 size: 11 residues.

The rearrangement uses TRBV6-5 and TRBJ2-1; D perhaps matches TRBD2 (7 bases). Between the trimmed V and J ends, which lost 7 bases and 2 bases, there was a span of 15 bases. The CDR3 is made up of 15 amino acids. The germline V gene has CDR1 MNHEY and CDR2 SVGAGI. The CDR3 DNA sequence: TGTGCCAGCACCGGATCGGGGGGCCCCTACAATGAGCAGTTCTTC. It encodes CASTGSGGPYNEQFF.

This clone has more than one count but fewer than ten. The chain carries TRBV12-3 or TRBV12-4 and TRBJ1-1; D is possibly TRBD1 (5 bases). The CDR3 extends over 13 amino acids. V was cut by 6 bases and J by 8 bases, with 16 bases left in between. Written as DNA, the CDR3 is TGTGCCAGCAGCGGCCTTACAGGAGCAGAAGCTTTCTTT. Encoded protein: CASSGLTGAEAFF.